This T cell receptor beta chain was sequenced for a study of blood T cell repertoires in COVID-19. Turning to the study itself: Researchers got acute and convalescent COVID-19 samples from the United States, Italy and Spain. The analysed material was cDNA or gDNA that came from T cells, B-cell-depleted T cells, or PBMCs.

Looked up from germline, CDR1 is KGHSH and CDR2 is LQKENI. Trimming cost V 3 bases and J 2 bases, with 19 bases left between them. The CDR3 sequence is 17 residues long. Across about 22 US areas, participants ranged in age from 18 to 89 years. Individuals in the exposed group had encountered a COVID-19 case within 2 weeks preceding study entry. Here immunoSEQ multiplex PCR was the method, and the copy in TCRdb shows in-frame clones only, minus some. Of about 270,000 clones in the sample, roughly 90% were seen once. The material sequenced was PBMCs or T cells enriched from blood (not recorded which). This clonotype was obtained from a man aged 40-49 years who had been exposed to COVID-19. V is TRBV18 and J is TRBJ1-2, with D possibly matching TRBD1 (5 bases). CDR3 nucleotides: TGTGCCAGCTCACCGTCTTTCGGCAGGGCTACCAACTATGGCTACACCTTC. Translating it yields CASSPSFGRATNYGYTF.